These 23 T cell receptor beta chains came from one sample sequenced in a study of response to subunit inactivated influenza vaccine. TCRdb redid the calling of the RT-PCR reads with MiXCR, one entry per CDR3 protein. The table lists 450,000 to 500,000 distinct CDR3 sequences, roughly 11% of them singletons, with roughly 12% in the top ten. The sequencing here drew on PBMCs from blood, taken 35 to 45 days after vaccination. Every receptor here comes from a man aged 50-59 years who received an inactivated influenza vaccine.

This clonotype was counted at least ten times. The chain is built from TRBV20-1 and TRBJ2-2; D is possibly TRBD2 (5 bases). Per the germline V gene, CDR1 is DFQATT and CDR2 is SNEGSKA (reference sequence). V lost 1 base to trimming and J lost 4 bases, with 13 bases between them. The CDR3 extends over 15 amino acids. The CDR3 is CSARGDSVSTGELFF. The DNA of the CDR3 is TGCAGTGCTAGAGGAGATAGCGTGTCCACCGGGGAGCTGTTTTTT.

This clonotype has at least ten counts. The V call is TRBV5-1, the J call TRBJ2-1; unclear D gene. CDR3 size: 16 residues. In germline, CDR1 is SGHRS, CDR2 YFSETQ. V was trimmed by 3 bases and J by 5 bases, leaving 18 bases between them. The CDR3 protein is CASSSQSIELNNEQFF. CDR3 DNA: TGCGCCAGCAGCTCACAATCCATTGAACTTAACAATGAGCAGTTCTTC.

This rearrangement joins TRBV4-3 to TRBJ2-1; D is possibly TRBD1 or TRBD2 (5 bases each). This CDR3 has 18 amino acids. CDR1 LGHNA and CDR2 YSLEER come from the germline V gene. Trimming took 4 bases from V and 5 from J, leaving 24 bases between them. CDR3 amino acids: CASSPLWGSRPLDNEQFF. The CDR3 region has the DNA TGCGCCAGCAGCCCCCTCTGGGGGAGCCGGCCCCTAGACAATGAGCAGTTCTTC.

This clonotype was seen only a few times. This sequence joins TRBV15 and TRBJ2-7; D not certain. The CDR3 runs to 14 residues. The V end was cut by 5 bases, the J end by 6 bases, with 17 bases between. Germline V gene sequence: CDR1 LNHNV, CDR2 YYDKDF (reference sequence). The DNA for the CDR3 is TGTGCCACCAGCTCGCACACATATCTGGGCGAGCAGTACTTC. Encoded protein: CATSSHTYLGEQYF.

This clonotype was detected a few times. The rearrangement uses TRBV7-9 and TRBJ2-6; D is undetermined. This CDR3 has 16 residues. Trimming cost V 6 bases and J 0 bases, with 12 bases left between them. From germline, CDR1 is SEHNR and CDR2 FQNEAQ (reference sequence). The CDR3 nucleotides are TGTGCCAGCAGGTCAGACATATTCTCTGGGGCCAACGTCCTGACTTTC. As protein: CASRSDIFSGANVLTF.

This clonotype came up many times. The gene calls are TRBV5-1 and TRBJ2-7, with TRBD1 matching 8 bases. The V segment lost 2 bases and the J segment 0 bases; nucleotides outside the gene matches: 7. Germline V CDR1 and CDR2: SGHRS, YFSETQ. The CDR3 extends over 16 amino acids. CDR3 coding DNA: TGCGCCAGCAGCTTATACAGGGGGGACAGCTCCTACGAGCAGTACTTC. It translates to CASSLYRGDSSYEQYF.

The genes are TRBV6-1 and TRBJ2-7; D unclear. The V end was cut by 2 bases, the J end by 0 bases, with 11 bases between. The CDR3 spans 15 residues. Germline V gene sequence: CDR1 MNHNS, CDR2 SASEGT. CDR3 nucleotides: TGTGCCAGCAGTGAACTTTGGACGCCCTCCTACGAGCAGTACTTC. This encodes CASSELWTPSYEQYF.

The chain links TRBV5-1 to TRBJ1-5, with unresolved D. The germline CDR1 and CDR2 sequences are SGHRS and YFSETQ. CDR3 length: 15 residues. V was cut by 0 bases and J by 1 base, with 8 bases left in between. The CDR3 here is CASSLDSTSNQPQHF. The DNA of the CDR3 is TGCGCCAGCAGCTTGGACAGTACAAGCAATCAGCCCCAGCATTTT.

This clonotype was found a few times. The rearrangement uses TRBV28 and TRBJ2-6; 15 nucleotides agree with TRBD2. Per the germline V gene, CDR1 is MDHEN and CDR2 is SYDVKM. The CDR3 is 21 residues long. Trimming removed 2 bases from V and 2 bases from J; junction bases left unmatched: 10. CDR3 protein: CASSLGYYGLAGGPGANVLTF. The CDR3 DNA sequence: TGTGCCAGCAGTTTAGGATATTACGGACTAGCGGGAGGGCCTGGGGCCAACGTCCTGACTTTC.

The chain is built from TRBV6-5 and TRBJ1-1; D unresolved. The CDR3 has 14 residues. The germline V gene has CDR1 MNHEY and CDR2 SVGAGI. Trimming shortened V by 1 base and J by 4 bases, and 10 bases separated the two germline ends. For the CDR3, the DNA is TGTGCCAGCAGTTACTACGGGGATACCACTGAAGCTTTCTTT. Protein sequence: CASSYYGDTTEAFF.

This clonotype was recorded at least ten times. The chain joins TRBV5-1 to TRBJ2-2; D is perhaps TRBD2 (6 bases). The CDR3 contains 16 residues. V was pared by 3 bases and J by 3 bases, with 15 bases between. Germline values: CDR1 SGHRS, CDR2 YFSETQ. CDR3 in DNA: TGCGCCAGCAGCTCCACCGGGACTCTTTACACCGGGGAGCTGTTTTTT. It specifies CASSSTGTLYTGELFF.

The V and J genes are TRBV28 and TRBJ1-2; D uncertain. Germline lookup yields CDR1 MDHEN and CDR2 SYDVKM. V was cut by 5 bases and J by 6 bases, with 19 bases left in between. The CDR3 extends over 15 amino acids. Written as DNA, the CDR3 is TGTGCCAGCAGTCCTCAAAACCGAGTTAGGCATGGCTACACCTTC. As protein: CASSPQNRVRHGYTF.

This clonotype has ten or more counts. The chain has TRBV7-2 and TRBJ2-1, with D perhaps TRBD2 (6 bases). The V end was cut by 5 bases, the J end by 6 bases, with 8 bases between. Per germline, CDR1 SGHTA and CDR2 FQGNSA. The CDR3 length is 12 residues. Here the CDR3 DNA reads TGTGCCAGCAGCCCGGGGGTCAATGAGCAGTTCTTC. Its translation is CASSPGVNEQFF.

The chain employs TRBV28 and TRBJ2-2; D not resolved. Germline V gene sequence: CDR1 MDHEN, CDR2 SYDVKM. The CDR3 covers 13 residues. Trimming removed 5 bases from V and 4 bases from J, with 8 bases in between. The CDR3 DNA reads TGTGCCAGCAGTATCACTTCCACCGGGGAGCTGTTTTTT. It specifies CASSITSTGELFF.

This clonotype was seen more than once but under ten times. The genes are TRBV18 and TRBJ2-3; D may be TRBD2 (5 bases). V was clipped by 3 bases and J by 11 bases, with 15 bases between them. The length of the CDR3 is 13 residues. Per germline, CDR1 KGHSH and CDR2 LQKENI. The CDR3, as DNA: TGTGCCAGCTCACCCTCGGGCAGCGGCAGGCAGTATTTT. Translated: CASSPSGSGRQYF.

The chain couples TRBV7-2 to TRBJ2-7, with 8 bases identical to TRBD1. The CDR3 has 16 amino acids. CDR1 is SGHTA and CDR2 is FQGNSA in the germline V gene. The V segment lost 5 bases and the J segment 2 bases; nucleotides outside the gene matches: 11. Here the CDR3 reads CASSQRAGTGAYEQYF. In DNA, the CDR3 is TGTGCCAGCAGCCAAAGGGCCGGGACAGGAGCCTACGAGCAGTACTTC. Supplemented by reference TRBV7-2 and TRBJ2-7, the full variable domain reads GAGVSQSPSNKVTEKGKDVELRCDPISGHTALYWYRQSLGQGLEFLIYFQGNSAPDKSGLPSDRFSAERTGGSVSTLTIQRTQQEDSAVYLCASSQRAGTGAYEQYFGPGTRLTVT.

The chain is built from TRBV12-3 or TRBV12-4 and TRBJ2-1, with 11 nucleotides matching TRBD2. This CDR3 region has 16 residues. V gave up 5 bases and J gave up 6 bases; unmatched junction bases: 9. Here the CDR3 DNA reads TGTGCCAGCAGTACTATAGGGACTAGCGGCGGCAATGAGCAGTTCTTC. Residues: CASSTIGTSGGNEQFF.

This clonotype was seen many times. The chain has TRBV9 and TRBJ2-3, with a tentative D call TRBD1 (6 bases). V was pared by 2 bases and J by 0 bases, with 10 bases between. CDR3 length: 15 amino acids. Germline V gene sequence: CDR1 SGDLS, CDR2 YYNGEE. As DNA, the CDR3 is TGTGCCAGCAGCGTTGGGGGCGGTAGCACAGATACGCAGTATTTT. Translated, it gives CASSVGGGSTDTQYF.

This clonotype showed up just a few times. The rearrangement links TRBV6-5 to TRBJ2-7; 7 bases match TRBD1. J lost 2 bases, V lost 1 base, and 2 bases had no gene match. This CDR3 is 14 amino acids long. Germline V gene lookup returns CDR1 MNHEY and CDR2 SVGAGI. The CDR3 reads CASSYLTGPYEQYF. Written as DNA, the CDR3 is TGTGCCAGCAGTTACTTGACAGGGCCCTACGAGCAGTACTTC.

The V and J genes are TRBV6-6 and TRBJ2-1; the D is unclear. The V end was cut by 6 bases, the J end by 4 bases, with 7 bases between. The germline gives CDR1 MNHNY, CDR2 SVGAGI (reference sequence). CDR3 length equals 12 residues. CDR3 coding DNA: TGTGCCAGCAGGCCTAATTACAATGAGCAGTTCTTC. Residues: CASRPNYNEQFF.

The V gene is TRBV20-1, the J gene TRBJ2-2; D unresolved. Trimming shortened V by 6 bases and J by 4 bases, and 21 bases separated the two germline ends. This CDR3 has 16 residues. The germline V gene encodes CDR1 DFQATT and CDR2 SNEGSKA (reference sequence). The CDR3 DNA is TGCAGTGCGCGCAATTTATTTGGTGATCGCACCGGGGAGCTGTTTTTT. Its translation: CSARNLFGDRTGELFF.

The chain carries TRBV6-1 and TRBJ2-3, with D perhaps matching TRBD1 (6 bases). V lost 6 bases, J lost 4 bases, and 17 bases lay in between. Per germline, CDR1 MNHNS and CDR2 SASEGT. The CDR3 loop spans 15 amino acids. The CDR3 loop reads CASSTGTRLADTQYF. The CDR3 DNA follows: TGTGCCAGCAGCACCGGGACACGGTTAGCAGATACGCAGTATTTT.

The V call is TRBV14, the J call TRBJ2-1; 12 nucleotides align to TRBD2. The CDR3 loop spans 15 amino acids. V lost 6 bases and J lost 4; bases outside the gene matches: 4. The germline V gene has CDR1 SGHDN and CDR2 FVKESK. CDR3 in amino acids: CASSRTSGMYNEQFF. CDR3 DNA: TGTGCCAGCAGTCGGACTAGCGGGATGTACAATGAGCAGTTCTTC.